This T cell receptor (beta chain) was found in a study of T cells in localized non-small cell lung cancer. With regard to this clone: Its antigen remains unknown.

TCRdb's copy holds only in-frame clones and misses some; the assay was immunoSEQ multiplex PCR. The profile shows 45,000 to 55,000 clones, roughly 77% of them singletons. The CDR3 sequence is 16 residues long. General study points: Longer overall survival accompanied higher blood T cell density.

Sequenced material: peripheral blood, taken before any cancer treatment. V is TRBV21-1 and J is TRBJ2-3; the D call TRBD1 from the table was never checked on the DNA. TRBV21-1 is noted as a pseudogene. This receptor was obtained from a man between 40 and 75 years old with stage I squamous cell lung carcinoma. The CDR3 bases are TGTGCCAGCAGCAAGTATCGGACAGGTCACACAGATACGCAGTATTTT. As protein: CASSKYRTGHTDTQYF.